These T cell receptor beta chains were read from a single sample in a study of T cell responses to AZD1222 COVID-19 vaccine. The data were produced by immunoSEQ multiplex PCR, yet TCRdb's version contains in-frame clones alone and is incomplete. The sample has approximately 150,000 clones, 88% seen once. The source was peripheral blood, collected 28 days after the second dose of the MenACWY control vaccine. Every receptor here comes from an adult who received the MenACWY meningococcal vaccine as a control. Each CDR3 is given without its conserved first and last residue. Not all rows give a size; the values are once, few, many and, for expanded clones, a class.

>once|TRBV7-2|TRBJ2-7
ASSLRLDSYEQY
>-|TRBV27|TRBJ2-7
TSSSSTKSGEQY
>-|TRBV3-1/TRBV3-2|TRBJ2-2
ASSRRTPFGELF
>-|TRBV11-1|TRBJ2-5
ASSLRGRTRETQY
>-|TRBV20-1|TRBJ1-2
SATYEGGYT
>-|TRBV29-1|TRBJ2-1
SGTSGYNEQF
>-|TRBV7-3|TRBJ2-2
ASSLTRDRNTGELF
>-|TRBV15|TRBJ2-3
ATRGPKEPDTQY
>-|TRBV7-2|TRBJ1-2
ASSLVGDNNYGYT
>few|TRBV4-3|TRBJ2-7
ASSQGHEQY
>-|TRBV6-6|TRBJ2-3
ASNNLDTQY
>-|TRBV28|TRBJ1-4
ASSLPDAALEKLF
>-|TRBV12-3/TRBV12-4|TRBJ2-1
ASTRDRATEQF
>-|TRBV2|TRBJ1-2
ASSNYGYT
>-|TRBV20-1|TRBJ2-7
SASRLAPITTDEQY
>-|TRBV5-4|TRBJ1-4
ASAPGQGGEKLF
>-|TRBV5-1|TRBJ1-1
ASSLEGVGNTEAF
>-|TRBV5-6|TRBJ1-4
ASSLTPDRSANEKLF
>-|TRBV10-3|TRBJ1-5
AISESGGRSNQPQH
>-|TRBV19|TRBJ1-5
ASNMGSRGNQPQH
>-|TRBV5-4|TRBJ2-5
ATQLTGGRETQY
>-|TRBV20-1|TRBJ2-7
SACDSGVSYEQY